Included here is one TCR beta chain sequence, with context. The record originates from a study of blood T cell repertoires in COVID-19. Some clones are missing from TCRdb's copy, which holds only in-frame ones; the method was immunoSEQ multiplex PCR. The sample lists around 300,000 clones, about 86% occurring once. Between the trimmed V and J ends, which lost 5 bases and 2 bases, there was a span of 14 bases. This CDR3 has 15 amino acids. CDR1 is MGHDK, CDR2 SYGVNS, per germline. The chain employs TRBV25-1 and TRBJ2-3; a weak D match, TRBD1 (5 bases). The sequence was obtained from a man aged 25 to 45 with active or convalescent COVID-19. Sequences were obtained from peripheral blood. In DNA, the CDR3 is TGTGCCAGCAGTTTGAACAAGGGGCCCACAGATACGCAGTATTTT. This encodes CASSLNKGPTDTQYF.